Presented here are 19 T cell receptor beta chains from one specimen sequenced in a study of beta chain features in type 1 diabetes. Of the isolated RNA, all was reverse transcribed, and so the sequenced material was expressed TCRB transcripts. Here immunoSEQ multiplex PCR was the method, and the copy in TCRdb shows in-frame clones only, minus some. This sample has 350,000 to 450,000 clones, with about 15% found just once. The sequencing sample was made of naive CD4+ T cells from blood. These TCRs come from a man in his thirties or forties in good health.

This clone was observed a few times. The same CDR3 also results from other DNA sequences found in this sample. V gene TRBV18 combines with J gene TRBJ1-1; D possibly corresponds to TRBD1 (6 bases). The germline V and J ends were trimmed by 3 bases and 1 base, with 6 bases remaining between them. The CDR3 is 13 amino acids. Germline-derived CDR1 and CDR2 are KGHSH and LQKENI. The CDR3 spells CASSPTGNTEAFF. The CDR3 nucleotides are TGTGCCAGCTCACCGACAGGGAACACTGAAGCTTTCTTT.

This chain links TRBV7-2 with TRBJ2-7; D may match TRBD1 or TRBD2 (5 bases each). Germline V gives CDR1 SGHTA, CDR2 FQGNSA. CDR3 length equals 16 residues. Trimming removed 5 bases at V and 4 bases at J, with 21 bases between. This chain's CDR3 is CASSGGGTGSLYEQYF. The DNA for the CDR3 is TGTGCCAGCAGCGGCGGAGGAACAGGCAGTCTTTACGAGCAGTACTTC.

The rearrangement uses TRBV10-3 and TRBJ1-1, with D unresolved. Deletions cut 3 bases from V and 2 bases from J, with 10 bases between. The CDR3 has 14 amino acids. Germline V lookup: CDR1 ENHRY, CDR2 SYGVKD. The CDR3 DNA reads as TGTGCCATCAGTGAAGGGATAATAAACACTGAAGCTTTCTTT. Residues: CAISEGIINTEAFF.

This clone was picked up a small number of times. V gene TRBV7-2 combines with J gene TRBJ2-3; TRBD2 agrees at 9 bases. Germline V CDR1 and CDR2: SGHTA, FQGNSA. Losses at the gene ends were 5 bases for V and 6 bases for J; bases not matched to a gene: 15. This CDR3 has 17 amino acids. In DNA, the CDR3 is TGTGCCAGCAGCCGACCTTGGGGTAGCGGGAGAGGGGATACGCAGTATTTT. Protein product: CASSRPWGSGRGDTQYF.

This clone was found a few times. The chain joins TRBV29-1 to TRBJ2-5; D unclear. The V gene's germline CDR1 is SQVTM and CDR2 ANQGSEA. There are 16 residues in the CDR3. V was trimmed by 0 bases and J by 2 bases, leaving 16 bases between them. The CDR3: CSVEDTSRVIQETQYF. The DNA for the CDR3 is TGCAGCGTTGAAGACACGTCCCGGGTTATACAAGAGACCCAGTACTTC.

The chain carries TRBV5-1 and TRBJ1-2; D ambiguous. The CDR3 extends over 12 amino acids. V gave up 3 bases and J gave up 4 bases, with 7 bases separating them. The germline V gene has CDR1 SGHRS and CDR2 YFSETQ. The CDR3 here is CASSSAPYGYTF. The CDR3 DNA sequence: TGCGCCAGCAGCTCCGCCCCCTATGGCTACACCTTC.

The chain employs TRBV11-2 and TRBJ2-7; 13 bases match TRBD2. This CDR3 region has 15 residues. The J segment lost 4 bases and the V segment lost 5 bases, leaving 5 bases of the junction unmatched. From germline, CDR1 is SGHAT and CDR2 FQNNGV. CDR3 in amino acids: CASSIGTSGAYEQYF. In DNA form, the CDR3 reads TGTGCCAGCAGCATAGGGACTAGCGGGGCGTACGAGCAGTACTTC.

Comment on this clone: Additional DNA sequences in this sample encode the identical CDR3. The chain has TRBV11-2 and TRBJ2-7; D call uncertain. Trimming took off 2 bases at V and 3 bases at J, with 5 bases between the two ends. This CDR3 region has 12 residues. CDR1 is SGHAT and CDR2 is FQNNGV in the germline V gene. CDR3 protein: CASSLSGYEQYF. DNA of the CDR3: TGTGCCAGCAGCTTATCTGGCTACGAGCAGTACTTC.

This clone was counted between two and nine times. The rearrangement links TRBV27 to TRBJ2-7, with TRBD2 identical over 8 bases. Per the germline V gene, CDR1 is MNHEY and CDR2 is SMNVEV (reference sequence). Germline trimming cut 8 bases from V and 4 bases from J; bases unmatched to any gene: 16. The CDR3 extends over 16 amino acids. The CDR3 protein is CASGTREGQSYYEQYV. The CDR3 DNA follows: TGTGCCAGCGGCACCCGGGAGGGGCAGAGTTATTACGAGCAGTACGTC.

About this clone itself: The sample has other DNA sequences that encode this CDR3 too. This chain connects TRBV7-2 to TRBJ2-5, with 10 nucleotides matching TRBD2. The CDR3 consists of 13 residues. Per the germline V gene, CDR1 is SGHTA and CDR2 is FQGNSA. Trimming cost V 5 bases and J 5 bases; bases outside gene matches: 2. CDR3 nucleotide sequence: TGTGCCAGCAGCCCGGGACTAGCGGAGACCCAGTACTTC. Translating gives CASSPGLAETQYF.

The J gene is TRBJ2-1, the V gene TRBV5-4, with D unresolved. This CDR3 contains 14 residues. The V gene lost 0 bases and the J gene lost 10 bases, with 14 bases spanning the gap. In germline, CDR1 is SGHNT, CDR2 YYREEE (reference sequence). For the CDR3, the DNA is TGTGCCAGCAGCTTGGATGGGAAGTCGGAAGAGCAGTTCTTC. Translating gives CASSLDGKSEEQFF.

The genes are TRBV29-1 and TRBJ1-1; D call uncertain. CDR3 length equals 14 residues. The V gene's germline CDR1 is SQVTM and CDR2 ANQGSEA. Trimming took off 4 bases at V and 1 base at J, with 13 bases between the two ends. Here the CDR3 reads CSVAPTIRNTEAFF. In DNA form, the CDR3 reads TGCAGCGTTGCCCCAACTATCAGGAACACTGAAGCTTTCTTT.

The rearrangement joins TRBV28 to TRBJ2-3, with D maybe TRBD1 (5 bases). Germline lookup yields CDR1 MDHEN and CDR2 SYDVKM. CDR3 length: 14 amino acids. The V gene lost 6 bases and the J gene lost 2 bases, with 12 bases spanning the gap. The DNA of the CDR3 is TGTGCCAGCAGCCTAGGGGCCTTCACAGATACGCAGTATTTT. The encoded protein is CASSLGAFTDTQYF.

The CDR3 bases are TGTGCCACCAGCGGGAGCGGGGTCTTCGATAGCAATCAGCCCCAGCATTTT. Protein: CATSGSGVFDSNQPQHF. The chain links TRBV15 to TRBJ1-5, with D unclear. The CDR3 contains 17 residues. V lost 5 bases and J 0 bases, leaving 17 bases between the germline ends. The V gene's germline CDR1 is LNHNV and CDR2 YYDKDF (reference sequence).

This clone was counted only a few times. The chain couples TRBV19 to TRBJ1-5; D is undetermined. The V end was cut by 4 bases, the J end by 1 base, with 11 bases between. CDR1 and CDR2 from the germline V gene are LNHDA and SQIVND (reference sequence). CDR3 size: 15 residues. The CDR3 DNA follows: TGTGCCAGTAGTACGTCCAGGATAAGCAATCAGCCCCAGCATTTT. Amino acid sequence: CASSTSRISNQPQHF. Variable domain in full (rest from reference TRBV19 and TRBJ1-5): DGGITQSPKYLFRKEGQNVTLSCEQNLNHDAMYWYRQDPGQGLRLIYYSQIVNDFQKGDIAEGYSVSREKKESFPLTVTSAQKNPTAFYLCASSTSRISNQPQHFGDGTRLSIL.

With regard to this clone: This sample includes further DNA sequences coding for the same CDR3. The V and J genes are TRBV27 and TRBJ2-3; D is possibly TRBD2 (5 bases). Trimming cost V 3 bases and J 4 bases, with 11 bases left between them. The CDR3 has 14 residues. Germline V gene sequence: CDR1 MNHEY, CDR2 SMNVEV (reference sequence). CDR3 bases: TGTGCCAGCAGTTTGGGAGTAGCGTCAGATACGCAGTATTTT. The encoded protein is CASSLGVASDTQYF.

The rearrangement links TRBV7-8 to TRBJ2-1; D may be TRBD2 (5 bases). V lost 6 bases to trimming and J lost 6 bases, with 12 bases between them. The length of the CDR3 is 13 residues. Germline V gives CDR1 SGHVS, CDR2 FQNEAQ. CDR3 loop: CASSRAASNEQFF. DNA of the CDR3: TGTGCCAGCAGTAGAGCGGCTTCCAATGAGCAGTTCTTC.

The rearrangement joins TRBV19 to TRBJ1-2, with TRBD1 as a possible D gene (6 bases). The germline gives CDR1 LNHDA, CDR2 SQIVND (reference sequence). The CDR3 sequence is 14 residues long. The V end was cut by 5 bases, the J end by 4 bases, with 14 bases between. The CDR3 protein is CASSDPGGVYGYTF. The CDR3 DNA reads as TGTGCCAGTAGTGATCCCGGGGGCGTCTATGGCTACACCTTC.

The chain recombines TRBV6-5 with TRBJ1-2; maybe TRBD1 (6 bases). V shed 2 bases and J shed 2 bases, with 12 bases lying between them. This CDR3 contains 15 residues. Germline V gene sequence: CDR1 MNHEY, CDR2 SVGAGI. CDR3 region: CASSYSRGQNYGYTF. The DNA for the CDR3 is TGTGCCAGCAGTTACAGTAGAGGACAGAACTATGGCTACACCTTC.